These 8 T cell receptor beta chains were all obtained from the same sample, sequenced in a study of shared clonotypes between healthy human individuals. Clones were read by immunoSEQ multiplex PCR, and TCRdb kept only the in-frame ones, dropping some. The sample lists approximately 810,000 clones; 90% to 95% were seen once. CD8 cells classed as naive were CD45RO-negative and positively selected for CCR7, excluding terminally differentiated effector memory CD45RA+ cells. The source material was naive CD8+ T cells sorted from blood. The receptors derive from a man between 25 and 39 years old in good health.

This chain links TRBV7-9 with TRBJ2-7; 13 bases map to TRBD2. Germline CDR1 and CDR2: SEHNR and FQNEAQ (reference sequence). This CDR3 is 16 amino acids long. V shed 5 bases and J 4 bases; nucleotides not matched to a gene: 8. The CDR3 here is CASSLWTSGSNYEQYF. For the CDR3, the DNA is TGTGCCAGCAGCCTGTGGACTAGCGGGAGCAATTACGAGCAGTACTTC.

J is TRBJ2-7 and V is TRBV27; the match to TRBD1 covers 8 bases. The CDR3 has 14 amino acids. V was pared by 3 bases and J by 2 bases, with 3 bases of the junction left unmatched. Germline V CDR1 and CDR2: MNHEY, SMNVEV (reference sequence). CDR3 sequence: CASSFGRGPYEQYF. DNA of the CDR3: TGTGCCAGCAGTTTCGGCAGGGGGCCCTACGAGCAGTACTTC.

This rearrangement joins TRBV6-1 to TRBJ2-7; 10 nucleotides match TRBD2. The CDR3 loop spans 17 amino acids. V gave up 4 bases and J gave up 3 bases; unmatched junction bases: 12. Germline V CDR1 and CDR2: MNHNS, SASEGT. DNA for the CDR3: TGTGCCAGCAGTGTGTTTGTTAGGACTAGCGGAAACTACGAGCAGTACTTC. It translates to CASSVFVRTSGNYEQYF.

The chain couples TRBV28 to TRBJ2-1, with 12 bases matching TRBD2. V lost 7 bases and J lost 7; bases outside the gene matches: 14. Looked up from germline, CDR1 is MDHEN and CDR2 is SYDVKM. The CDR3 contains 17 residues. DNA of the CDR3: TGTGCCAGCAAAAAGCTAGCGGGAGGGCCCTCTGGTAATGAGCAGTTCTTC. Translation gives CASKKLAGGPSGNEQFF.

In its sample, this clone was seen once. This chain joins TRBV27 and TRBJ2-1, with no clear D. The V end lost 6 bases, the J end lost 0 bases, and 12 bases lay between the germline ends. CDR1 is MNHEY, CDR2 SMNVEV, per germline (reference sequence). The CDR3 sequence is 15 residues long. This CDR3 is CASSPGLSSYNEQFF. CDR3 DNA sequence: TGTGCCAGCAGCCCCGGGTTGAGCTCCTACAATGAGCAGTTCTTC.

The rearrangement joins TRBV18 to TRBJ1-1; D is unclear. The CDR3 has 12 amino acids. V lost 4 bases to trimming and J lost 4 bases, with 7 bases between them. CDR1 and CDR2 (germline): KGHSH, LQKENI. CDR3 protein: CASSRVVTEAFF. The CDR3 DNA reads as TGTGCCAGCTCACGGGTGGTCACTGAAGCTTTCTTT.

Comments on this clone: The sample carries other DNA sequences with the same CDR3. V usage is TRBV13 and J usage is TRBJ2-2; D uncertain. V lost 3 bases and J lost 6, with 5 bases in between. Germline V gene data show CDR1 as PRHDT and CDR2 as FYEKMQ (reference sequence). CDR3 length: 12 amino acids. CDR3 DNA sequence: TGTGCCAGCAGCTTGATCCCCGGGGAGCTGTTTTTT. This encodes CASSLIPGELFF.

This clone was detected a few times. CDR3 loop: CASSQDQVGSHQPQHF. Written as DNA, the CDR3 is TGCGCCAGCAGCCAAGATCAGGTAGGGTCCCATCAGCCCCAGCATTTT. The chain is built from TRBV4-1 and TRBJ1-5; D is unresolved. CDR3 length: 16 residues. V was shortened by 0 bases and J by 5 bases, with 14 bases between the two germline ends. CDR1 and CDR2 from the germline V gene are MGHRA and YSYEKL.